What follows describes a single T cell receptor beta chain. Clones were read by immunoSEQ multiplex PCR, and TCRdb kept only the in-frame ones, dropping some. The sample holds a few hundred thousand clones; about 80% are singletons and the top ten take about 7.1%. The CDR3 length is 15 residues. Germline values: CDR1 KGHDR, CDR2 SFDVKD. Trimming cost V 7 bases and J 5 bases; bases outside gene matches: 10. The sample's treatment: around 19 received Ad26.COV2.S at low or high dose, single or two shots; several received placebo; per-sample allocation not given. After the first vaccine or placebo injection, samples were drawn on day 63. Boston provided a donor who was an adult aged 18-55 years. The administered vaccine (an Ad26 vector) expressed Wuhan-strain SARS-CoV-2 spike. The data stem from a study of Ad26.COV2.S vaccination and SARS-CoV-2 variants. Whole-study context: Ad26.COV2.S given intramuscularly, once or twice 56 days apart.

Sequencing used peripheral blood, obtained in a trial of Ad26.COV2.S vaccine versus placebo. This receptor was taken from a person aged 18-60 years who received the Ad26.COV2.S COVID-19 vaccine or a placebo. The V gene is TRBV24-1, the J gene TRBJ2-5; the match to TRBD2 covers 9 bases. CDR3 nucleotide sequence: TGTGCCACCAGCGCACGGGCGGGAGGGGACGAGACCCAGTACTTC. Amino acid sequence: CATSARAGGDETQYF.